This T cell receptor beta chain derives from a study of T cell repertoires in MIS-A myocarditis (dated by TCRdb to the early 2020s). With regard to this clone: There is no known antigen for this receptor. No much larger clone is present one base from it, and per-base qualities are unavailable.

Amplification of TCRbeta CDR3 regions relied on the immunoSEQ bias-controlled multiplex PCR, followed by high-throughput sequencing. The authors' pipeline ran thus. CDR3 sequences were collapsed and filtered with the immunoSEQ vendor pipeline, and the abundance and frequency of each unique TCRbeta CDR3 were thereby quantified. Using a 90% global sequence identity threshold, CD-HIT clustered dominant CDR3 amino acid sequences together with SARS-CoV-2-specific ImmuneCODE TCRbeta sequences. Clones were classed as hyperexpanded at frequencies of 0.1 to 1 and as large at frequencies of 0.01 to 0.1. For the dominant clones, CDR3 amino acid sequences and V and J gene assignments were confirmed with MiXCR. The R stringdist package was used to calculate Levenshtein distances between the patient clonotypes and the ImmuneCODE hits. The clones in this table, taken by TCRdb from immuneACCESS, are in-frame only. Not every clone is retained; where verified, under half of the shortfall comes from an unresolved V gene, and the cause of the rest is unknown. The DNA gave D and trimming, while V, J and clone size come from that table. This sample lists around 10,000 clones; around 89% were detected once. Approximately 2.2% of the sample is held by the ten biggest clonotypes.

The QIAamp DNA FFPE kit was used to extract genomic DNA from formalin-fixed paraffin-embedded autopsy tissue. CDR1 and CDR2 were assigned from the germline V gene (reference sequence) as SEHNR and FQNEAQ. The CDR3 starts with the cysteine, ends with the phenylalanine, and has 14 residues. Only CDR3 DNA remains: 42 bases, in frame from the first base. The V and J ends are trimmed by 1 base and 8 bases, leaving 9 bases between them. Material for sequencing was thoracic lymph node tissue obtained at autopsy. The clonotype originates from a man younger than 35 with fulminant myocarditis from multisystem inflammatory syndrome in adults (MIS-A) after COVID-19. The chain employs TRBV7-9 and TRBJ1-6; there is no confident call for the D gene. At the DNA level, the sequence is TGTGCCAGCAGCTTAGAGTCCGGGTATTCACCCCTCCACTTT. This sequence encodes CASSLESGYSPLHF.